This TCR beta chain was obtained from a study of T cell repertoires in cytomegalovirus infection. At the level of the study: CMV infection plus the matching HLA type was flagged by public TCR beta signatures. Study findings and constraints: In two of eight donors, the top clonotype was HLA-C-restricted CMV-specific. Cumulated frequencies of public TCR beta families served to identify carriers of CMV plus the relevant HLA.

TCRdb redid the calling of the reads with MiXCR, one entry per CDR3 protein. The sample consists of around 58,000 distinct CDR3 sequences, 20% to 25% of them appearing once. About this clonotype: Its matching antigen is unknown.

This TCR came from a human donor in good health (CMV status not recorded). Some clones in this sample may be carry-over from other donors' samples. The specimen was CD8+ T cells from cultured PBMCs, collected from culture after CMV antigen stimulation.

The CDR3 bases are TGTGCCAGCAGTTTAGCAAACGGTCGCACAGATACGCAGTATTTT. Translated, it gives CASSLANGRTDTQYF. The V and J genes are TRBV27 and TRBJ2-3; unclear D gene. Trimming shortened V by 2 bases and J by 1 base, and 10 bases separated the two germline ends. The CDR3 contains 15 residues. Germline V lookup: CDR1 MNHEY, CDR2 SMNVEV (reference sequence).